These 27 T cell receptor beta chains were all obtained from the same sample, sequenced in a study of vaccination and CD4 T cells after COVID-19. These receptors' targets are unknown. Once obtained from cultured CD4+ T cells, the DNA was sequenced using the Oncomine TCR Beta short-read assay. TCRdb recomputed calls from the PCR reads with MiXCR, one row per CDR3 protein. The repertoire holds tens of thousands of distinct CDR3 sequences, with 70% as singletons. The treatment was: approximately 9-day PBMC culture with coronavirus spike peptide pools or control peptides (ViraFEST assay). Specimen: CD4+ T cells from blood, cultured in vitro. These receptors all come from a human donor who had recovered from COVID-19.

This clonotype has a single count. This rearrangement joins TRBV20-1 to TRBJ2-3; 7 bases are shared with TRBD1. Germline CDR1 reads DFQATT; CDR2 reads SNEGSKA (reference sequence). This CDR3 comprises 13 residues. V was clipped by 4 bases and J by 3 bases; unmatched bases: 4. This CDR3 is CSATRGRTDTQYF. CDR3 in DNA: TGCAGTGCTACGAGGGGGCGTACAGATACGCAGTATTTT.

The chain recombines TRBV6-1 with TRBJ1-5; the match to TRBD1 covers 8 bases. Germline CDR1 is MNHNS and CDR2 is SASEGT. The trim removed 6 bases at V and 0 bases at J, leaving 4 bases unmatched. CDR3 size: 15 residues. For the CDR3, the DNA is TGTGCCAGCAGCCTACAGGGGGTTAGCAATCAGCCCCAGCATTTT. As protein: CASSLQGVSNQPQHF.

The chain has TRBV9 and TRBJ2-1; 9 bases fit TRBD1. J gave up 3 bases and V 2 bases, and 3 bases lay outside the gene matches. The CDR3 runs 15 residues. The germline CDR1 and CDR2 sequences are SGDLS and YYNGEE. The CDR3 DNA follows: TGTGCCAGCAGCGTTCGGGACAGGGACTACAATGAGCAGTTCTTC. This translates into CASSVRDRDYNEQFF. Combining the CDR3 with reference TRBV9 and TRBJ2-1 gives the whole variable domain DSGVTQTPKHLITATGQRVTLRCSPRSGDLSVYWYQQSLDQGLQFLIQYYNGEERAKGNILERFSAQQFPDLHSELNLSSLELGDSALYFCASSVRDRDYNEQFFGPGTRLTVL.

The chain has TRBV6-1 and TRBJ1-2; no reliable D call. Germline V CDR1 and CDR2: MNHNS, SASEGT. V lost 4 bases, J lost 5 bases, and 8 bases lay in between. This CDR3 has 12 amino acids. The CDR3 here is CASSGSVYGYTF. The CDR3 DNA is TGTGCCAGCAGTGGATCAGTGTATGGCTACACCTTC.

This clonotype appeared a few times. CDR3 DNA sequence: TGTGCCAGCAGGGTTCAGGTCAATCAGCCCCAGCATTTT. Amino acids: CASRVQVNQPQHF. The chain employs TRBV6-1 and TRBJ1-5; no definite D call. Trimming stripped 6 bases from V and 3 bases from J, with 9 bases between. Germline V gives CDR1 MNHNS, CDR2 SASEGT. The CDR3 spans 13 residues.

CDR3 sequence reads: CASSLGGFGTEAFF. CDR3 sequence (DNA): TGTGCCAGCAGCTTAGGGGGGTTTGGAACTGAAGCTTTCTTT. V gene TRBV11-2 combines with J gene TRBJ1-1; D possibly corresponds to TRBD1 (5 bases). The germline CDR1 and CDR2 sequences are SGHAT and FQNNGV. CDR3 size: 14 residues. The V and J ends lost 1 base and 5 bases respectively, with 11 bases between them.

V and J are TRBV2 and TRBJ2-7, with TRBD2 as a possible D gene (6 bases). V was cut by 5 bases and J by 7 bases, with 18 bases left in between. CDR3 length: 14 residues. Germline V lookup: CDR1 SNHLY, CDR2 FYNNEI. CDR3: CASSRLVPSVEQYF. CDR3 nucleotide sequence: TGTGCCAGCAGTCGACTAGTCCCCTCCGTGGAGCAGTACTTC.

The chain employs TRBV20-1 and TRBJ2-3; 9 bases agree with TRBD2. This CDR3 comprises 15 residues. Losses at the gene ends were 5 bases for V and 4 bases for J; bases not matched to a gene: 10. Germline assignment: CDR1 DFQATT and CDR2 SNEGSKA (reference sequence). Written as DNA, the CDR3 is TGCAGTGCTCCTCAAATTAGCGGGAGATCAGATACGCAGTATTTT. Protein product: CSAPQISGRSDTQYF.

The J gene is TRBJ2-7, the V gene TRBV6-5, with 8 bases lining up with TRBD1. Germline V CDR1 and CDR2: MNHEY, SVGAGI. With V trimmed by 6 bases and J by 0 bases, 10 bases remained unmatched. The CDR3 is made up of 16 amino acids. For the CDR3, the DNA is TGTGCCAGCAGCTACCCCCTGACAGGGGTCTCCTACGAGCAGTACTTC. Amino acid sequence: CASSYPLTGVSYEQYF.

A remark on this clonotype: The junction departs from the called germline gene at one end, perhaps through a read error. This chain uses TRBV6-2 or TRBV6-3 with TRBJ2-1; 11 positions match TRBD2. Per germline, CDR1 MNHEY and CDR2 SVGEGT. The CDR3 extends over 15 amino acids. CDR3 coding DNA: TGTGCCAGCAGCACAAAGGGACTAGCGGCTAATGAGCAATTCTTC. This translates into CASSTKGLAANEQFF.

In its sample, this clonotype was seen a few times. The chain combines TRBV6-1 with TRBJ1-1, with TRBD1 identical over 7 bases. There are 15 residues in the CDR3. V gave up 5 bases and J gave up 5 bases; unmatched junction bases: 11. Per the germline V gene, CDR1 is MNHNS and CDR2 is SASEGT. The CDR3 nucleotides read TGTGCCAGCAGTCCCCGACAGGGCCATGAAACTGAAGCTTTCTTT. Translation: CASSPRQGHETEAFF.

The chain is built from TRBV5-5 and TRBJ2-7, with 9 nucleotides matching TRBD1. CDR1 SGHKS and CDR2 YYEKEE come from the germline V gene (reference sequence). The CDR3 contains 16 residues. V shed 0 bases, J shed 3 bases, and the junction held 7 bases outside the gene matches. The CDR3 protein is CASSLGATGQGYEQYF. CDR3 DNA sequence: TGTGCCAGCAGCTTGGGCGCCACGGGACAGGGCTACGAGCAGTACTTC.

This clonotype was found a few times. This chain uses TRBV10-2 with TRBJ2-1, with 8 bases identical to TRBD1. This CDR3 comprises 16 residues. Germline V gene data show CDR1 as WSHSY and CDR2 as SAAADI. Unmatched junction bases numbered 4, after V lost 2 bases and J lost 1 base. CDR3 DNA sequence: TGCGCCAGCAGTGAGGGTTGGACAGGGTCCTACAATGAGCAGTTCTTC. This sequence encodes CASSEGWTGSYNEQFF.

This clonotype has more than one count but fewer than ten. The gene calls are TRBV27 and TRBJ1-2, with D perhaps TRBD1 (5 bases). The CDR3 is made up of 13 amino acids. Germline V gene sequence: CDR1 MNHEY, CDR2 SMNVEV (reference sequence). Trimming removed 3 bases at V and 3 bases at J, with 8 bases between. The CDR3 nucleotides read TGTGCCAGCAGTTTCCAGGGCTACTATGGCTACACCTTC. Amino acid sequence: CASSFQGYYGYTF.

As regards this clonotype: At one boundary the junction diverges from the germline segment, which might be a read error. This chain joins TRBV7-8 and TRBJ2-7; 8 nucleotides agree with TRBD1. Germline loops: CDR1 SGHVS, CDR2 FQNEAQ. There are 13 residues in the CDR3. In DNA, the CDR3 is TGTGCCAGCAGCTTAGGTTTGTGGGACAGGCTTCACTTC. Translation: CASSLGLWDRLHF.

This clonotype was found a few times. The gene calls are TRBV6-2 or TRBV6-3 and TRBJ2-7; maybe TRBD1 (6 bases). Trimming shortened V by 5 bases and J by 6 bases, and 14 bases separated the two germline ends. The CDR3 totals 13 residues. Germline V CDR1 and CDR2: MNHEY, SVGEGT. DNA for the CDR3: TGTGCCAGCAGTCATACAGGGTTTGGCGAGCAGTACTTC. Protein product: CASSHTGFGEQYF.

The V gene is TRBV6-2 or TRBV6-3, the J gene TRBJ2-1, with D hard to call. The DNA end favors TRBJ2-7, so the J call may be wrong. The germline gives CDR1 MNHEY, CDR2 SVGEGT. The CDR3 contains 14 residues. In nucleotides, the CDR3 is TGTGCCAGCATCTACTCCCCCAGGCTGGTTGAGCAGTACTTC. Residues: CASIYSPRLVEQYF.

This clonotype was seen a few times. V gene TRBV20-1 combines with J gene TRBJ2-7, with TRBD2 matching 8 bases. Trimming took 3 bases from V and 4 from J; bases not matched to a gene: 11. The CDR3 loop spans 15 amino acids. The V gene's germline CDR1 is DFQATT and CDR2 SNEGSKA (reference sequence). CDR3 DNA sequence: TGCAGTGCTAGGGTACACGGGGGGGTTTGGTACGAGCAGTACTTC. This translates into CSARVHGGVWYEQYF.

The chain recombines TRBV12-3 or TRBV12-4 with TRBJ1-2, with 10 bases lining up with TRBD1. The trim removed 1 base at V and 3 bases at J, leaving 5 bases unmatched. The length of the CDR3 is 16 residues. CDR3: CASSLGGTGVDYGYTF. CDR3 coding DNA: TGTGCCAGCAGTTTAGGGGGGACAGGGGTAGACTATGGCTACACCTTC.

V is TRBV20-1 and J is TRBJ1-5; 8 positions match TRBD1. CDR3 length: 15 amino acids. Germline lookup yields CDR1 DFQATT and CDR2 SNEGSKA (reference sequence). V lost 2 bases, J lost 4 bases, and 7 bases stayed unmatched. CDR3 region: CSARLRDRSNQPQHF. CDR3 nucleotides: TGCAGTGCTAGACTGCGGGACAGGTCGAATCAGCCCCAGCATTTT.

This CDR3 is CATSVGDSNEQFF. CDR3 coding DNA: TGTGCCACCAGTGTAGGGGACTCCAATGAGCAGTTCTTC. J is TRBJ2-1 and V is TRBV24-1; perhaps TRBD2 as D (6 bases). The germline gives CDR1 KGHDR, CDR2 SFDVKD. V was clipped by 5 bases and J by 6 bases, with 10 bases between them. The CDR3 has 13 residues.

The chain couples TRBV21-1 to TRBJ1-4. TRBV21-1 constitutes a pseudogene. The CDR3 consists of 15 residues. The CDR3 DNA sequence: TGTGCCAGCAGCCCCCAGGCGGGAAGGTTGGAAAAACTGTTTTTT. Translating it yields CASSPQAGRLEKLFF.

This chain links TRBV12-3 or TRBV12-4 with TRBJ1-2; D perhaps matches TRBD1 (6 bases). Between the trimmed V and J ends, which lost 6 bases and 8 bases, there was a span of 16 bases. There are 13 residues in the CDR3. CDR3 in amino acids: CASSQVGGRGYTF. CDR3 nucleotide sequence: TGTGCCAGCAGCCAAGTTGGGGGGCGCGGCTACACCTTC.

Comments on this clonotype: One end of the junction does not line up with germline, which may come from a read error. The chain has TRBV7-6 and TRBJ2-5; perhaps TRBD2 as D (6 bases). Looked up from germline, CDR1 is SGHVS and CDR2 is FNYEAQ. The CDR3 covers 14 residues. CDR3 bases: TGTGCTAGCAGCTTAACTAGCATCCGGGAGACCCAGTACTTC. Encoded protein: CASSLTSIRETQYF.

This clonotype came up a few times. This chain joins TRBV19 and TRBJ1-5, with D tentatively TRBD1 (5 bases). CDR3 size: 17 residues. The V gene lost 5 bases and the J gene lost 5 bases, with 22 bases spanning the gap. From germline, CDR1 is LNHDA and CDR2 SQIVND (reference sequence). DNA for the CDR3: TGTGCCAGTAGTTCTACCAGGGCGAGGAGCGGGTATCAGCCCCAGCATTTT. Translation: CASSSTRARSGYQPQHF.

The DNA of the CDR3 is TGTGCCAGCAGGGATGGGGCGGGGGACACTGAAGCTTTCTTT. Translated: CASRDGAGDTEAFF. The chain couples TRBV5-4 to TRBJ1-1; perhaps TRBD1 as D (5 bases). This CDR3 region has 14 residues. Germline CDR1 reads SGHNT; CDR2 reads YYREEE (reference sequence). Trimming took off 5 bases at V and 3 bases at J, with 14 bases between the two ends.

This chain links TRBV30 with TRBJ1-5; D is ambiguous. Germline loops: CDR1 GTSNPN, CDR2 SVGIG (reference sequence). V lost 0 bases and J lost 5, with 8 bases in between. This CDR3 has 13 amino acids. The CDR3 coding sequence is TGTGCCTGGAGTGTCCAGGACCATCAGCCCCAGCATTTT. Protein product: CAWSVQDHQPQHF.